The 20 T cell receptor beta chains below all came from one sample that was sequenced in a study of T cells in Graves' hyperthyroidism and ophthalmopathy. Template material for amplifying TCR beta CDR3 regions consisted of RNA transcripts. HTBI primers were employed in a first-round RT-PCR of the TCR CDR3. TCRdb reprocessed the multiplex PCR reads with MiXCR, giving one entry per CDR3 protein. The sample comprises approximately 870,000 distinct CDR3 sequences, around 39% of which are singletons, and approximately 8.7% rests with the top ten. The sequenced sample consisted of blood. These receptors originate from a man in his late teens or twenties with Graves' hyperthyroidism.

Remarks on this clonotype: One end of the junction is discordant with germline, which a read error may explain. This chain links TRBV19 with TRBJ1-1; possibly TRBD1 for D (6 bases). The CDR3 extends over 15 amino acids. Germline V CDR1 and CDR2: LNHDA, SQIVND (reference sequence). DNA for the CDR3: TGTGCCAGTAGTCTATACCCGCGAGGGGACACTGGAGCTTTCTTT. It translates to CASSLYPRGDTGAFF.

This clonotype showed up just a few times. The rearrangement joins TRBV7-9 to TRBJ1-1; a possible D gene is TRBD1 (5 bases). Deletions cut 5 bases from V and 6 bases from J, with 16 bases between. Germline CDR1 reads SEHNR; CDR2 reads FQNEAQ (reference sequence). The CDR3 totals 14 residues. For the CDR3, the DNA is TGTGCCAGCAGCCATCGGGGGGGGATGGCTGAAGCTTTCTTT. Translation gives CASSHRGGMAEAFF.

This clonotype was seen a single time. The V and J genes are TRBV4-3 and TRBJ2-7, with 8 bases matching TRBD1. This CDR3 region has 14 residues. Germline loops: CDR1 LGHNA, CDR2 YSLEER. V was pared by 3 bases and J by 4 bases, with 5 bases of the junction left unmatched. The CDR3 loop reads CASSQPGQEYEQYF. In nucleotides, the CDR3 is TGCGCCAGCAGCCAGCCGGGACAGGAGTACGAGCAGTACTTC.

This clonotype was detected only a few times. This chain links TRBV5-6 with TRBJ1-1; D is possibly TRBD1 (5 bases). The CDR3 loop spans 15 amino acids. CDR1 and CDR2 (germline): SGHDT, YYEEEE. Trimming took 6 bases from V and 0 from J, leaving 15 bases between them. The CDR3, as DNA: TGTGCCAGCACCCCTTTGCGGGGACTGAACACTGAAGCTTTCTTT. It yields the protein CASTPLRGLNTEAFF.

The V call is TRBV7-9, the J call TRBJ2-2; 11 nucleotides agree with TRBD1. Looked up from germline, CDR1 is SEHNR and CDR2 is FQNEAQ (reference sequence). With 8 bases clipped from V and 9 bases from J, the junction kept 5 bases outside the gene matches. The CDR3 is 13 residues long. The CDR3 loop reads CASGTGGTRELFF. CDR3 nucleotide sequence: TGTGCCAGCGGGACAGGGGGTACGCGGGAGCTGTTTTTT.

The genes are TRBV9 and TRBJ1-1; D perhaps matches TRBD1 (5 bases). Trimming shortened V by 0 bases and J by 8 bases, and 14 bases separated the two germline ends. The CDR3 loop spans 14 amino acids. The V gene's germline CDR1 is SGDLS and CDR2 YYNGEE. The CDR3 DNA sequence: TGTGCCAGCAGCGTAGAGGGGACTTACAAAGAAGCTTTCTTT. It translates to CASSVEGTYKEAFF.

This chain joins TRBV5-1 and TRBJ2-7; the match to TRBD2 covers 8 bases. Germline CDR1 SGHRS, CDR2 YFSETQ. The V and J ends lost 7 bases and 5 bases, in that order; junction bases with no gene match: 8. The CDR3 length is 13 residues. The CDR3 DNA reads TGCGCCAGCGGCCCGGGGGGGAACGACGAGCAGTACTTC. This codes for CASGPGGNDEQYF.

V is TRBV29-1 and J is TRBJ1-1; TRBD1 might be the D (5 bases). CDR1 and CDR2 from the germline V gene are SQVTM and ANQGSEA. The CDR3 covers 15 residues. CDR3 sequence (DNA): TGCGGTGGATTGGGGCTACTTACTGGAAACTCTGAAGCTTTCTTT. It encodes CGGLGLLTGNSEAFF.

The genes are TRBV10-3 and TRBJ2-5; the match to TRBD2 covers 12 bases. CDR3 size: 17 residues. Germline V lookup: CDR1 ENHRY, CDR2 SYGVKD. After removal of 3 bases from V and 0 bases from J, the junction contained 5 bases not matched to a gene. The chain's CDR3 is CAISEGPSGGDQETQYF. In DNA, the CDR3 is TGTGCCATCAGTGAAGGCCCTAGCGGGGGGGACCAAGAGACCCAGTACTTC.

The chain couples TRBV20-1 to TRBJ2-7, with TRBD2 matching 7 bases. The germline gives CDR1 DFQATT, CDR2 SNEGSKA (reference sequence). Unmatched junction bases numbered 4, after V lost 5 bases and J lost 0 bases. CDR3 size: 13 residues. CDR3: CSAERGSSYEQYF. CDR3 sequence (DNA): TGCAGTGCTGAGCGGGGCAGCTCCTACGAGCAGTACTTC.

This clonotype has just a few counts. The chain employs TRBV12-3 or TRBV12-4 and TRBJ2-7; maybe TRBD1 (6 bases). Trimming removed 2 bases from V and 1 base from J, with 12 bases in between. The CDR3 length is 15 residues. The CDR3 nucleotides are TGTGCCAGCAGTTTAAGGTTGACAGGTTCCTACGAGCAGTACTTC. Amino acid sequence: CASSLRLTGSYEQYF.

This clonotype was detected many times. For the CDR3, the DNA is TGCAGCGCGACCTCGGAAAGCTCCTACGAGCAGTACTTC. Encoded protein: CSATSESSYEQYF. The chain combines TRBV29-1 with TRBJ2-7; D is unclear. The CDR3 length is 13 residues. CDR1 and CDR2 (germline): SQVTM, ANQGSEA. Trimming cost V 7 bases and J 0 bases, with 13 bases left between them.

The chain carries TRBV5-1 and TRBJ2-6; D is tentatively TRBD1 or TRBD2 (5 bases each). Germline lookup yields CDR1 SGHRS and CDR2 YFSETQ. Trimming pared 4 bases from V and 0 bases from J, leaving 11 bases between. The CDR3 is 16 residues long. For the CDR3, the DNA is TGCGCCAGCAGCCCGGGGCCCAACTCTGGGGCCAACGTCCTGACTTTC. It translates to CASSPGPNSGANVLTF.

J is TRBJ2-7 and V is TRBV7-9; weak D call: TRBD2 (7 bases). V was cut by 1 base and J by 5 bases, with 15 bases left in between. The CDR3 has 15 amino acids. CDR1 SEHNR and CDR2 FQNEAQ come from the germline V gene (reference sequence). The CDR3 loop reads CASSLGLGGADEQYF. CDR3 DNA sequence: TGTGCCAGCAGCTTAGGGTTGGGGGGGGCCGACGAGCAGTACTTC.

This clonotype was recorded a few times. The rearrangement joins TRBV5-1 to TRBJ2-7, with D perhaps given as TRBD1 or TRBD2 (5 bases each). CDR3 size: 14 residues. CDR1 and CDR2 (germline): SGHRS, YFSETQ. Trimming left V 3 bases short and J 6 bases short, with 16 bases between. For the CDR3, the DNA is TGCGCCAGCAGCTGGACGGCGCCGGGGCGCGAGCAGTACTTC. Protein product: CASSWTAPGREQYF.

This chain uses TRBV5-1 with TRBJ1-2; D not certain. The CDR3 extends over 16 amino acids. Germline V CDR1 and CDR2: SGHRS, YFSETQ. Deletions cut 4 bases from V and 0 bases from J, with 16 bases between. The CDR3 protein is CASSPQDTIANYGYTF. Here the CDR3 DNA reads TGCGCCAGCAGCCCACAAGACACGATAGCTAACTATGGCTACACCTTC. The complete variable domain, with remaining parts taken from reference TRBV5-1 and TRBJ1-2, reads KAGVTQTPRYLIKTRGQQVTLSCSPISGHRSVSWYQQTPGQGLQFLFEYFSETQRNKGNFPGRFSGRQFSNSRSEMNVSTLELGDSALYLCASSPQDTIANYGYTFGSGTRLTVV.

The chain couples TRBV6-5 to TRBJ1-2; no reliable D call. The CDR3 loop spans 9 amino acids. V gave up 4 bases and J gave up 10 bases, with 4 bases separating them. CDR1 is MNHEY, CDR2 SVGAGI, per germline. CDR3 sequence (DNA): TGTGCCAGCAGTTTCGACTACACCTTC. Translated: CASSFDYTF.

There are a few counts of this clonotype. This chain links TRBV4-1 with TRBJ1-1; TRBD1 agrees at 7 bases. Germline V gives CDR1 MGHRA, CDR2 YSYEKL. The CDR3 contains 15 residues. V shed 6 bases and J 3 bases; nucleotides not matched to a gene: 10. Here the CDR3 reads CASSPNRGFDTEAFF. CDR3 nucleotide sequence: TGCGCCAGCAGTCCCAACAGGGGATTTGACACTGAAGCTTTCTTT.

There are a few counts of this clonotype. V gene TRBV6-5 combines with J gene TRBJ1-6; D is unclear. Per germline, CDR1 MNHEY and CDR2 SVGAGI. V was clipped by 0 bases and J by 4 bases, with 7 bases between them. The CDR3 spans 15 residues. The CDR3 spells CASSYSMGYNSPLHF. In DNA, the CDR3 is TGTGCCAGCAGTTACTCGATGGGATATAATTCACCCCTCCACTTT.

This clonotype was seen only a few times. This chain links TRBV20-1 with TRBJ1-5; TRBD1 aligns across 7 bases. The germline V gene has CDR1 DFQATT and CDR2 SNEGSKA (reference sequence). The length of the CDR3 is 14 residues. J was trimmed by 4 bases and V by 4 bases; bases with no gene match: 7. As DNA, the CDR3 is TGCAGTGCTATCCCGGGACAGCTAAATCAGCCCCAGCATTTT. This gives the protein CSAIPGQLNQPQHF.